These T cell receptor beta chains were read from a single sample in a study of radiotherapy plus CTLA-4 blockade in lung cancer. The protocol was immunoSEQ multiplex PCR, while the TCRdb copy is restricted to in-frame clones and leaves out a portion. The sample comprises about 55,000 clones, 70% to 85% of which are singletons, and roughly 6.7% rests with the top ten. The sequenced sample was peripheral blood, obtained from a patient treated with radiotherapy plus ipilimumab. These receptors all stem from a human donor with non-small cell lung cancer whose response to radiotherapy plus ipilimumab could not be evaluated. The CDR3 runs from the conserved cysteine through the conserved F or W. The D gene is left open where the match is weak. Only part of the rows carry a size: once, few, many, or a class if the clone is expanded.

-	TRBD1	TRBV2	TRBJ1-2	TGTGCCAGCAGTAGGGACAGGAACTATGGCTACACCTTC	CASSRDRNYGYTF
-	-	TRBV5-1	TRBJ2-7	TGCGCCAGCAAAGTAGCGGGACAGTACGAGCAGTACTTC	CASKVAGQYEQYF
-	-	TRBV7-2	TRBJ2-4	TGTGCCAGCACCAAAGGGGGTGCAACCATTCAGTACTTC	CASTKGGATIQYF
-	-	TRBV19	TRBJ1-1	TGTGCCAGTAGTCGACGGGACACTGAAGCTTTCTTT	CASSRRDTEAFF
-	-	TRBV7-8	TRBJ1-2	TGTGCCAGCAGCTTAGAAGGGGTAGCGGATGGCTACACCTTC	CASSLEGVADGYTF
once	-	TRBV25-1	TRBJ1-2	TGTGCCAGCAGCCCATTACCCGGGACATCCTCGGGAGGCTACACCTTC	CASSPLPGTSSGGYTF
-	TRBD2	TRBV5-1	TRBJ2-1	TGCGCCAGCAGCGCCGTACTAGCGGGTGAGCAGTTCTTC	CASSAVLAGEQFF
-	TRBD1	TRBV6-1	TRBJ1-1	TGTGCCAGCACCGAACGGGACAGGGTAAAAACTTTCTTT	CASTERDRVKTFF
once	-	TRBV7-2	TRBJ1-2	TGTGCCAGCAGCTTAGGGCGGGACCTCTATGGCTACACCTTC	CASSLGRDLYGYTF
-	-	TRBV6-6	TRBJ1-4	TGTGCCAGCAGAGAAGGGGATGAAAAACTGTTTTTT	CASREGDEKLFF
-	-	TRBV6-6	TRBJ2-7	TGTGCCAGCACTGGGACACCGTTCAACGAGCAGTACTTC	CASTGTPFNEQYF
-	TRBD2	TRBV4-1	TRBJ2-5	TGCGCCAGCGGAGCGGGGGGCCCCTCGGGCGAGACCCAGTACTTC	CASGAGGPSGETQYF
once	TRBD1	TRBV28	TRBJ2-7	TGTGCCAGCAGCCTTGCCGGGACAGGGCTAGATTACGAGCAGTACTTC	CASSLAGTGLDYEQYF
few	-	TRBV6-5	TRBJ1-2	TGTGCCAGCAGTTACGGGGCAATGAACGACTATGGCTACACCTTC	CASSYGAMNDYGYTF
-	TRBD2	TRBV7-8	TRBJ2-3	TGTGCCAGCAGCCCGGGGACTAGCGGGAGAACGCAGTATTTT	CASSPGTSGRTQYF
-	-	TRBV19	TRBJ2-1	TGTGCCAGTAGTCCACGGTGGGGGGGGCCAGGCAATGAGCAGTTCTTC	CASSPRWGGPGNEQFF
-	TRBD1	TRBV2	TRBJ1-5	TGTGCCACTACCCGAGAACAGGGGAATCAGCCCCAGCATTTT	CATTREQGNQPQHF
-	TRBD1	TRBV5-4	TRBJ2-2	TGTGCCAGCAGCTCCCTCGGGACAGCGAACACCGGGGAGCTGTTTTTT	CASSSLGTANTGELFF
-	TRBD1	TRBV7-2	TRBJ1-2	TGTGCCAGCAGCTTAGCGGGGAGACAGGGGGTGGGACCCTATGGCTACACCTTC	CASSLAGRQGVGPYGYTF
-	TRBD2	TRBV11-3	TRBJ2-3	TGTGCCAGCAGCTTAGGAAAGCGGGATAGGTTGGATACGCAGTATTTT	CASSLGKRDRLDTQYF
-	TRBD2	TRBV10-3	TRBJ2-3	TGTGCCATCAGTCCTAGCGGGAGGGCCGTCCCTGGCACAGATACGCAGTATTTT	CAISPSGRAVPGTDTQYF
-	TRBD1	TRBV29-1	TRBJ1-2	TGCAGCGTTGACCTTGGACAGGCCTATGGCTACACCTTC	CSVDLGQAYGYTF
-	TRBD1	TRBV15	TRBJ1-2	TGTGCCACCAGCGAAGGCGGGGACAGAGTTTTTTTTGCTGATGGCTACACCTTC	CATSEGGDRVFFADGYTF
-	-	TRBV12-2	TRBJ1-1	TGTGCAAGTCGCCATAGGGGGGACAGGGGGAGATTAATTTTCTTT	CASRHRGDRGRLIFF
-	TRBD1	TRBV25-1	TRBJ2-1	TGTGCCAGCAGTGATCCGGGACAGGGGGCCCACAATGAGCAGTTCTTC	CASSDPGQGAHNEQFF
-	TRBD2	TRBV2	TRBJ2-1	TGTGCCAGCAGTAGGACTAGCGGGGGGTTCAATGAGCAGTTCTTC	CASSRTSGGFNEQFF
-	TRBD2	TRBV5-1	TRBJ2-2	TGCGCCAGCAGCCCGACTAGCGGGGGCTCCACCGGGGAGCTGTTTTTT	CASSPTSGGSTGELFF
few	TRBD2	TRBV4-3	TRBJ2-3	TGCGCCAGCAGCCAAGTGGGACTAGCGGGAGGAGGCACAGATACGCAGTATTTT	CASSQVGLAGGGTDTQYF
few	TRBD1	TRBV29-1	TRBJ1-1	TGCAGCGCCGGAGGGACAGGTGGAAACACTGAAGCTTTCTTT	CSAGGTGGNTEAFF
once	-	TRBV5-6	TRBJ2-3	TGTGCCAGCAGTGGGCCCAGCACAGATACGCAGTATTTT	CASSGPSTDTQYF
-	-	TRBV15	TRBJ1-3	TGTGCCACCAGCAGAGACCAGGGTGTTATCTCTGGAAACACCATATATTTT	CATSRDQGVISGNTIYF
-	-	TRBV11-2	TRBJ2-4	TGTGCCAGCAGCACTCAGACTTCCCTAGCCAAAAACATTCAGTACTTC	CASSTQTSLAKNIQYF
-	-	TRBV7-2	TRBJ2-1	TGTGCCAGTAAACGGGGGGCGCTAAACAATGAGCAGTTCTTC	CASKRGALNNEQFF
-	-	TRBV18	TRBJ1-1	TGTGCCAGCTCACCAGTGACACGGACTGAAGCTTTCTTT	CASSPVTRTEAFF
once	TRBD2	TRBV29-1	TRBJ2-7	TGCAGCGCCGCGGGAGGGGGTTACGAGCAGTACTTC	CSAAGGGYEQYF
-	-	TRBV6-5	TRBJ1-4	TGTGCCAGCAGCCCACGGGCGGAGGGTGAAAAACTGTTTTTT	CASSPRAEGEKLFF
-	TRBD1	TRBV6-5	TRBJ2-7	TGTGCCAGCAGTGACAGGGGGCGCCTTTACGAGCAGTACTTC	CASSDRGRLYEQYF
-	TRBD1	TRBV5-5	TRBJ2-3	TGTGCCAGCAGGGCAGGGGGATTTAGCACAGATACGCAGTATTTT	CASRAGGFSTDTQYF
-	TRBD2	TRBV2	TRBJ2-7	TGTGCCAGCAGTGAATTGGCTAGCGGAGTCCACTCCTACGAGCAGTACTTC	CASSELASGVHSYEQYF
-	TRBD2	TRBV6-1	TRBJ2-3	TGTGCCAGCAGTGAAGGGCTAGCGGGAGCAGATACGCAGTATTTT	CASSEGLAGADTQYF